The count of the clone carrying this TCR beta chain is one. The antigen remains undetermined. The entry originates in a study of T-cell reconstitution after alpha-beta-depleted transplantation in children. Study observations and caveats: Surviving recipient T cells and thymic progenitors accounted for the high day-60 TCRbeta diversity observed in some patients. T cells produced anew were the main source of T-cell counts and diversity one year after transplant.

Molecular barcoding with unique molecular identifiers was used for the TCRbeta library. Each CDR3 protein gets one entry after TCRdb re-called the PCR reads with MiXCR. The sample consists of over 45,000 distinct CDR3 sequences, 44% of them appearing once. The TCR comes from a male patient between 10 and 17 years old who had a stem cell transplant for acute lymphoblastic leukemia, so the T cells may come from the graft donor. Sequences were derived from PBMCs, mostly from graft donor cells, sampled 360 days after TCRalphabeta/CD19-depleted stem cell transplant.

The CDR3 nucleotides are TGCGCCAGCAGCTTAGAAACAGGTCAGCCCCAGCATTTT. Encoded protein: CASSLETGQPQHF. The rearrangement joins TRBV5-1 to TRBJ1-5; tentative D call: TRBD1 (5 bases). The CDR3 is made up of 13 amino acids. In germline, CDR1 is SGHRS, CDR2 YFSETQ. Trimming shortened V by 2 bases and J by 6 bases, and 9 bases separated the two germline ends.